The clone carrying this T cell receptor beta chain turned up a few times. Its antigen is currently unknown. The input was about 500 ng total RNA; TCR beta cDNA was made from it with a constant-region primer. ARM-PCR, slightly modified, supplied the TCR beta libraries through three nested multiplex PCR rounds. A C-beta reverse primer was combined with TRBV1-TRBV30 forward primers in the first two PCR rounds, and each round had 9 to 10 cycles. TCRdb re-derived calls from the multiplex PCR reads in MiXCR, one entry per CDR3 protein. The table shows fewer than 400,000 distinct CDR3 sequences, with around three fifths occurring only once. CDR1 and CDR2 (germline): LGHNT, FRNRAP. The germline V and J ends were trimmed by 2 bases and 2 bases, with 16 bases remaining between them. This CDR3 comprises 17 residues. This sample stems from a study of tumor-infiltrating lymphocytes in primary liver carcinoma. Whole-study findings and limits: There was no comparison of CD4+ and CD8+ repertoires, as samples were bulk unsorted.

Germline DNA was also extracted, and blood RNA derived from unsorted whole blood. V gene TRBV12-5 combines with J gene TRBJ2-1; D is perhaps TRBD1 (7 bases). The sample consisted of peripheral blood. The receptor comes from a man aged 35 to 55 with primary liver carcinoma and hepatitis B virus infection. Here the CDR3 reads CASGLSRGGGTYNEQFF. DNA of the CDR3: TGTGCTAGTGGTTTGTCCCGCGGAGGGGGCACCTACAATGAGCAGTTCTTC.